This TCR beta chain was recorded in a study of radiotherapy plus CTLA-4 blockade in lung cancer (dated by TCRdb to between 2018 and 2020). About the investigation overall: Objective responses were observed in 15% to 20% of enrolled patients, and disease control was achieved in about 32%.

Paper-wide results and their limitations: After treatment with radiotherapy and ipilimumab, TCR clones that originated in tumors expanded in peripheral blood. The strongest predictors of response were reported to be early dynamic shifts in blood T cell clones along with a rise in serum interferon-beta following radiation.

The receptor library was made with the immunoSEQ multiplex PCR assay. Sourced from immuneACCESS, this table was stored by TCRdb with only in-frame sequences that have V and J called. A share of the clones is absent; for the studies checked, an unresolved V gene accounts for under half, and the remainder has no known explanation. The sample table records tens of thousands of clones; roughly four fifths of these occur just once. The ten top clones hold more than 9.5% of the sample. The study tested focal radiation therapy combined with CTLA-4 blockade (ipilimumab) in patients with chemo-refractory metastatic non-small-cell lung cancer. From the germline V gene, CDR1 is KGHSH and CDR2 is LQKENI. The germline V end is reduced by 2 bases and the J end by 3 bases; junction bases left unmatched: 5. The CDR3, from cysteine to phenylalanine, totals 16 residues. Only the CDR3 region is kept as DNA, spanning 48 bases read in frame from base 1.

In regard to this clone: Its specific antigen is unknown. There are no base qualities to consult, and no much larger clone falls within one base.

This specimen was peripheral blood, taken from a patient treated with radiotherapy plus ipilimumab. This clonotype originated in a human donor with non-small cell lung cancer who had stable disease on radiotherapy plus ipilimumab. This sequence uses TRBV18 and TRBJ1-3; TRBD1 aligns with 9 central bases. DNA sequence: TGTGCCAGCTCACCAGCCGGGGACAGGGTTGGAAACACCATATATTTT. This gives the protein CASSPAGDRVGNTIYF. Reference TRBV18 and TRBJ1-3 genes cover what lies past the CDR3, so the full variable domain is NAGVMQNPRHLVRRRGQEARLRCSPMKGHSHVYWYRQLPEEGLKFMVYLQKENIIDESGMPKERFSAEFPKEGPSILRIQQVVRGDSAAYFCASSPAGDRVGNTIYFGEGSWLTVV.